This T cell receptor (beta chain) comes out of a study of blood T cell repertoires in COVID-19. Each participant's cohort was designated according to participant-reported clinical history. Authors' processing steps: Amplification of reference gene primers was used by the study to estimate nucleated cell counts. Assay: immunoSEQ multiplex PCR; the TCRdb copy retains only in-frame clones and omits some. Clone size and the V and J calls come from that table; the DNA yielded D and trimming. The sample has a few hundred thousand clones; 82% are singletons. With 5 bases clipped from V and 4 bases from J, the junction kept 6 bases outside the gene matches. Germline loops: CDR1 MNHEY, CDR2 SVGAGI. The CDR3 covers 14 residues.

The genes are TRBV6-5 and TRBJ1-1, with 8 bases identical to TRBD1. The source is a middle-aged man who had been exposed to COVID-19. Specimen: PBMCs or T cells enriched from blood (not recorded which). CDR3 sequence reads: CASSNLQGVTEAFF. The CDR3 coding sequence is TGTGCCAGCAGTAACCTACAGGGGGTCACTGAAGCTTTCTTT.